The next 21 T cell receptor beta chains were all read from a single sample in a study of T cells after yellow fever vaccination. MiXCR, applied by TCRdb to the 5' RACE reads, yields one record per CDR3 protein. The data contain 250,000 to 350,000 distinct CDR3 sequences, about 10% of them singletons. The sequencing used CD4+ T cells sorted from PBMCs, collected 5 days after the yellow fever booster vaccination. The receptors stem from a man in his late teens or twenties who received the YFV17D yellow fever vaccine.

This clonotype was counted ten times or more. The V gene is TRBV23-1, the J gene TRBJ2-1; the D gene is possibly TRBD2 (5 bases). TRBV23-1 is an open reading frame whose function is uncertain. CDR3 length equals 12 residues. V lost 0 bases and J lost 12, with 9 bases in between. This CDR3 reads CASSQSEDGQFF. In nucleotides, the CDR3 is TGCGCCAGCAGTCAATCGGAGGATGGGCAGTTCTTC.

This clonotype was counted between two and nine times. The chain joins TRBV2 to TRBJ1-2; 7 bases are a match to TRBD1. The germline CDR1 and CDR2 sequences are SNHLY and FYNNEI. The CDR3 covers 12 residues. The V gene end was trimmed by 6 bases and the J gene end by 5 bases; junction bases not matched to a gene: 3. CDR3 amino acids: CASSRDRYGYTF. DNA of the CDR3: TGTGCCAGCAGCCGGGACAGATATGGCTACACCTTC. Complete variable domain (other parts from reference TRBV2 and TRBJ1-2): EPEVTQTPSHQVTQMGQEVILRCVPISNHLYFYWYRQILGQKVEFLVSFYNNEISEKSEIFDDQFSVERPDGSNFTLKIRSTKLEDSAMYFCASSRDRYGYTFGSGTRLTVV.

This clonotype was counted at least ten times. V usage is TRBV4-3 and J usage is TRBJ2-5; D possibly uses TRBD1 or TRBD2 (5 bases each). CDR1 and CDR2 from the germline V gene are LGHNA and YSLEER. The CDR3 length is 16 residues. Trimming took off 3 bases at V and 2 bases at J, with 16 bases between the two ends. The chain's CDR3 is CASSQGPGAGQETQYF. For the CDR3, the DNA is TGCGCCAGCAGCCAGGGCCCCGGGGCAGGGCAAGAGACCCAGTACTTC.

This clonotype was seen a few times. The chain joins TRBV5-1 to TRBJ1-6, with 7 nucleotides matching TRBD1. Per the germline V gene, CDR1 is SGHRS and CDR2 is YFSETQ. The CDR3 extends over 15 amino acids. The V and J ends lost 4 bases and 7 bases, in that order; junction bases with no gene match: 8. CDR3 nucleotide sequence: TGCGCCAGCAGCCCCGAGGGGGCGTTAAATTCACCCCTCCACTTT. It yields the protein CASSPEGALNSPLHF.

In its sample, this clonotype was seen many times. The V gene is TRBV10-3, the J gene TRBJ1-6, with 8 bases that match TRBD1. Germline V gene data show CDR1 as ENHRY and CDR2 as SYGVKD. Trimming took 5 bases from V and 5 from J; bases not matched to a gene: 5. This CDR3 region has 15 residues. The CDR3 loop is CAISRGQENNSPLHF. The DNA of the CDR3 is TGTGCCATCAGTAGGGGACAGGAAAATAATTCACCCCTCCACTTT.

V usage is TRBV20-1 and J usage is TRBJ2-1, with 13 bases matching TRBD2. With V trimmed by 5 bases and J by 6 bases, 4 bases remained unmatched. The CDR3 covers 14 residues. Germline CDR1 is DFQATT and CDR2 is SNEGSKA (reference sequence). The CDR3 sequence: CSAGLAGATNEQFF. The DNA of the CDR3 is TGCAGTGCTGGACTAGCGGGGGCGACCAATGAGCAGTTCTTC.

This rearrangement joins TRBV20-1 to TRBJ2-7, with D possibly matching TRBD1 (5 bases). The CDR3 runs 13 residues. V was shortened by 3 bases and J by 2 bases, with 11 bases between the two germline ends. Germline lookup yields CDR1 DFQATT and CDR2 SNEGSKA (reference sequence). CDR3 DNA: TGCAGTGCTAGTAGGACAAAGACCTACGAGCAGTACTTC. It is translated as CSASRTKTYEQYF.

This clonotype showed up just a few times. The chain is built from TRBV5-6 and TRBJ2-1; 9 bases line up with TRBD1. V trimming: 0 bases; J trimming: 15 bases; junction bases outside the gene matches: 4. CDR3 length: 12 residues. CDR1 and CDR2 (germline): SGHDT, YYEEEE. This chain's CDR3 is CASSLDEGQGFF. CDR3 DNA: TGTGCCAGCAGCTTGGATGAGGGACAGGGGTTCTTC.

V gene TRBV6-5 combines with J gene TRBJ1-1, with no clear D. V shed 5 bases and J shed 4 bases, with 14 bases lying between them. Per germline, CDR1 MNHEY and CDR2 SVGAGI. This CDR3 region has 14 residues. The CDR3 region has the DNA TGTGCCAGCAGTCGAGATGCGGCGGGCACTGAAGCTTTCTTT. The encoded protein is CASSRDAAGTEAFF.

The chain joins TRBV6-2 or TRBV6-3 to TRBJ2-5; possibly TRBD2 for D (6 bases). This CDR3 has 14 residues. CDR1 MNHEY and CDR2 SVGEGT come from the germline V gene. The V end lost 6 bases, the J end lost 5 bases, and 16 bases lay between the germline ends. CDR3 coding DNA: TGTGCCAGCAGCTACCGGGACTGGTGGGAGACCCAGTACTTC. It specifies CASSYRDWWETQYF.

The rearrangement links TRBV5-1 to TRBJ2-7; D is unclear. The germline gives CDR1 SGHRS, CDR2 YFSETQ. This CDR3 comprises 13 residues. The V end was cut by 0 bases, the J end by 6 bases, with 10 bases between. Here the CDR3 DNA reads TGCGCCAGCAGCTTGGGCCAGGATAGCGAGCAGTACTTC. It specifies CASSLGQDSEQYF.

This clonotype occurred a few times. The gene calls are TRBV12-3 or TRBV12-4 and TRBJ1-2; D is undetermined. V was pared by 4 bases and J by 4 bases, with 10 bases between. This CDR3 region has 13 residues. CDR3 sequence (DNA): TGTGCCAGCAGTTCCCCAACAGTCTATGGCTACACCTTC. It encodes CASSSPTVYGYTF.

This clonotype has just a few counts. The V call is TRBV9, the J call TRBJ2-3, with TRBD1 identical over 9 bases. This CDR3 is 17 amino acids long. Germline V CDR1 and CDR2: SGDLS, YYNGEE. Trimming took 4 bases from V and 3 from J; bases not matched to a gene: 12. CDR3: CASSPRPGQGDTDTQYF. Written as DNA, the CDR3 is TGTGCCAGCAGCCCCAGACCGGGACAGGGAGATACAGATACGCAGTATTTT.

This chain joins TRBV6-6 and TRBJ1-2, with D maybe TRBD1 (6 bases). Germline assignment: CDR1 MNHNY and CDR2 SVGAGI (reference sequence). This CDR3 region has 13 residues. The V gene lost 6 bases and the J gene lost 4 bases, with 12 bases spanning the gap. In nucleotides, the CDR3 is TGTGCCAGCAGCTCAGGGGCTAGCTATGGCTACACCTTC. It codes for CASSSGASYGYTF.

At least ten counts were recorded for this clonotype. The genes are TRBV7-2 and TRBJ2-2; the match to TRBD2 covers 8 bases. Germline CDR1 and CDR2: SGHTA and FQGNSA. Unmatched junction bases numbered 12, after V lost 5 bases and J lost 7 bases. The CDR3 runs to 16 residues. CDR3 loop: CASSPRLALIGGELFF. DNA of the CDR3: TGTGCCAGCAGCCCAAGACTAGCGCTCATTGGCGGGGAGCTGTTTTTT.

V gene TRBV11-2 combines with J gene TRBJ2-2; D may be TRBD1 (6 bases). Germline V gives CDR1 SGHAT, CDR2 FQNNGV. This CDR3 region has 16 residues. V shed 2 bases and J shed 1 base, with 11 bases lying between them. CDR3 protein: CASSLFRGRNTGELFF. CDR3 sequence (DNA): TGTGCCAGCAGCTTATTCAGGGGCCGGAACACCGGGGAGCTGTTTTTT.

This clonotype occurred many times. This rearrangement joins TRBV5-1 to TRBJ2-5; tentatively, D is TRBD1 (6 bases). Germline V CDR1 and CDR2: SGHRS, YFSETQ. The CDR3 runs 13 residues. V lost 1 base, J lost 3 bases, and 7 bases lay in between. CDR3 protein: CASSLSGEETQYF. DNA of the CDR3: TGCGCCAGCAGCTTGTCAGGGGAAGAGACCCAGTACTTC.

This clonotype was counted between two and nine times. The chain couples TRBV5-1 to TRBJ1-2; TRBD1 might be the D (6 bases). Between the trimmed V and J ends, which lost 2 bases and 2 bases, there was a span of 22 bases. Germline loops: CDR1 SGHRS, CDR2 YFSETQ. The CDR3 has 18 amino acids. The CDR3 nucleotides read TGCGCCAGCAGCTTCCCCGGTTCCACCGTTACAGGGAACTATGGCTACACCTTC. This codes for CASSFPGSTVTGNYGYTF. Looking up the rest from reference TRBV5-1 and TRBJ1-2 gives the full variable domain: KAGVTQTPRYLIKTRGQQVTLSCSPISGHRSVSWYQQTPGQGLQFLFEYFSETQRNKGNFPGRFSGRQFSNSRSEMNVSTLELGDSALYLCASSFPGSTVTGNYGYTFGSGTRLTVV.

CDR3 loop: CASSDATGGNTEAFF. CDR3 sequence (DNA): TGTGCCAGCAGTGACGCGACAGGGGGGAACACTGAAGCTTTCTTT. The V call is TRBV6-4, the J call TRBJ1-1; 9 bases match TRBD1. Germline assignment: CDR1 MRHNA and CDR2 SNTAGT. Trimming took 2 bases from V and 1 from J; bases not matched to a gene: 2. The CDR3 covers 15 residues.

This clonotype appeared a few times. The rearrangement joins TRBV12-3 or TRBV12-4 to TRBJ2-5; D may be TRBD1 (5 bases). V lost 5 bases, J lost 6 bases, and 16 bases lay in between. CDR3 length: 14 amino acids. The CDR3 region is CASSVQGGLKTQYF. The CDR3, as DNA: TGTGCCAGCAGTGTGCAGGGTGGATTAAAGACCCAGTACTTC.

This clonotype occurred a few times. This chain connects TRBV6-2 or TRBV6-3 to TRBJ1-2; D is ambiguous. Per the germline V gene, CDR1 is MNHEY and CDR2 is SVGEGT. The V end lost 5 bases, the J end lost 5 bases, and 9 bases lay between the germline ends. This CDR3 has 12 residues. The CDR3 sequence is CASSRRLYGYTF. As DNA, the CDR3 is TGTGCCAGCAGTCGACGACTATATGGCTACACCTTC.